A single sample is the source of the 13 T cell receptor beta chains below, sequenced in a study of blood T cell repertoires in COVID-19. Only in-frame clones appear in the TCRdb table, and some are missing; sequencing was by immunoSEQ multiplex PCR. Here the sample spans about 270,000 clones, around 90% being singletons. Sequenced: PBMCs or T cells enriched from blood (not recorded which). The receptors derive from a woman between 40 and 50 years old with acute COVID-19.

The chain combines TRBV19 with TRBJ1-4, with 8 bases that match TRBD1. This CDR3 comprises 15 residues. V shed 5 bases and J 6 bases; nucleotides not matched to a gene: 8. Germline assignment: CDR1 LNHDA and CDR2 SQIVND (reference sequence). The CDR3 DNA is TGTGCCAGTAGTCCCCGACAGGGGCGCTATGAAAAACTGTTTTTT. Translating gives CASSPRQGRYEKLFF.

The chain joins TRBV5-1 to TRBJ2-7; a weak D match, TRBD2 (5 bases). This CDR3 spans 13 amino acids. Trimming stripped 3 bases from V and 2 bases from J, with 9 bases between. The V gene's germline CDR1 is SGHRS and CDR2 YFSETQ. The CDR3 sequence is CASSSQEAYEQYF. The CDR3 DNA sequence: TGCGCCAGCAGCTCCCAGGAGGCCTACGAGCAGTACTTC.

The chain links TRBV5-1 to TRBJ2-3, with 16 bases lining up with TRBD2. J lost 6 bases, V lost 4 bases, and 8 bases had no gene match. The CDR3 is 17 residues long. In germline, CDR1 is SGHRS, CDR2 YFSETQ. The CDR3, as DNA: TGCGCCAGCAGCCCGGGACTAGCGGGAGGGCCATGGGATACGCAGTATTTT. Amino acid sequence: CASSPGLAGGPWDTQYF.

The chain is built from TRBV2 and TRBJ2-3; no definite D call. Germline CDR1 reads SNHLY; CDR2 reads FYNNEI. This CDR3 is 12 amino acids long. Between the trimmed V and J ends, which lost 3 bases and 8 bases, there was a span of 9 bases. CDR3 amino acids: CASSDFGPTQYF. CDR3 sequence (DNA): TGTGCCAGCAGTGATTTCGGTCCTACGCAGTATTTT. Full variable domain (remainder filled in from reference TRBV2 and TRBJ2-3): EPEVTQTPSHQVTQMGQEVILRCVPISNHLYFYWYRQILGQKVEFLVSFYNNEISEKSEIFDDQFSVERPDGSNFTLKIRSTKLEDSAMYFCASSDFGPTQYFGPGTRLTVL.

The chain couples TRBV9 to TRBJ1-5, with TRBD1 matching 7 bases. Germline V gene data show CDR1 as SGDLS and CDR2 as YYNGEE. The CDR3 is 15 amino acids. V was pared by 4 bases and J by 5 bases, with 9 bases of the junction left unmatched. CDR3 region: CASSPSDRDYQPQHF. The CDR3 coding sequence is TGTGCCAGCAGCCCTAGTGACAGGGACTATCAGCCCCAGCATTTT.

V is TRBV5-1 and J is TRBJ1-6; D is unclear. Germline CDR1 is SGHRS and CDR2 is YFSETQ. The CDR3 extends over 16 amino acids. Trimming shortened V by 3 bases and J by 7 bases, and 17 bases separated the two germline ends. CDR3 nucleotides: TGCGCCAGCAGCTCACTACCGGGAGACAAAAATTCACCCCTCCACTTT. Encoded protein: CASSSLPGDKNSPLHF.

V gene TRBV5-5 combines with J gene TRBJ2-1, with a weak D call TRBD2 (6 bases). This CDR3 has 14 amino acids. CDR1 is SGHKS, CDR2 YYEKEE, per germline (reference sequence). V was cut by 0 bases and J by 8 bases, with 12 bases left in between. The CDR3 DNA reads as TGTGCCAGCAGCTTGGGGCTCTCGGGGGATGAGCAGTTCTTC. Translating it yields CASSLGLSGDEQFF.

In DNA, the CDR3 is TGTGCCAGCAGCAAACCTCCAGGGTTCGGCACTGAAGCTTTCTTT. As protein: CASSKPPGFGTEAFF. This rearrangement joins TRBV21-1 to TRBJ1-1; TRBD1, the table's D call, lacks a check against the DNA. TRBV21-1 constitutes a pseudogene. The CDR3 length is 15 residues.

This chain's CDR3 is CSVGDRGRNEQFF. CDR3 sequence (DNA): TGCAGCGTCGGGGACAGGGGCCGCAATGAGCAGTTCTTC. The rearrangement links TRBV29-1 to TRBJ2-1, with TRBD1 matching 10 bases. There are 13 residues in the CDR3. Germline trimming cut 6 bases from V and 6 bases from J; bases unmatched to any gene: 5. Germline-derived CDR1 and CDR2 are SQVTM and ANQGSEA.

The chain is built from TRBV3-1 (or the pseudogene TRBV3-2) and TRBJ2-7; 12 nucleotides agree with TRBD1. CDR3 size: 16 residues. In germline, CDR1 is LGHDT, CDR2 YNNKEL (reference sequence). The ends lost 4 bases at V and 7 bases at J; junction bases unmatched: 11. CDR3: CASSLRTGQGAREQYF. For the CDR3, the DNA is TGTGCCAGCAGCCTGAGAACGGGACAGGGGGCTCGGGAGCAGTACTTC.

This chain joins TRBV7-2 and TRBJ2-7; D is undetermined. The CDR3 is made up of 11 amino acids. The germline V gene has CDR1 SGHTA and CDR2 FQGNSA. Deletions cut 1 base from V and 5 bases from J, with 3 bases between. The CDR3 sequence: CASSLDNEQYF. CDR3 nucleotides: TGTGCCAGCAGCTTAGATAACGAGCAGTACTTC.

This rearrangement joins TRBV29-1 to TRBJ1-1; a possible D gene is TRBD1 (5 bases). Per the germline V gene, CDR1 is SQVTM and CDR2 is ANQGSEA. The CDR3 is made up of 11 amino acids. V lost 8 bases, J lost 1 base, and 8 bases lay in between. CDR3 bases: TGCAGCTTCGGGGGGAACACTGAAGCTTTCTTT. Translation: CSFGGNTEAFF.

This sequence joins TRBV2 and TRBJ1-5; D remains ambiguous. The CDR3 is made up of 12 amino acids. The V gene lost 1 base and the J gene lost 6 bases, with 4 bases spanning the gap. The germline V gene has CDR1 SNHLY and CDR2 FYNNEI. CDR3 region: CASSEGAQPQHF. As DNA, the CDR3 is TGTGCCAGCAGTGAAGGGGCTCAGCCCCAGCATTTT.